This TCR beta chain was sequenced in a study of blood T cell repertoires in COVID-19 (dated by TCRdb to 2018 to 2021). General notes on the study: Samples from collaborators originated in the United States, Italy and Spain and spanned both the acute and convalescent phases of COVID-19. The material from the prospective study consisted of cDNA or gDNA derived from T cells, B-cell-depleted T cells, or PBMCs. Subjects who had been exposed to COVID-19, were actively infected with it, or had recovered from it provided the deeply sampled blood TCRbeta repertoires that made up the dataset. The repertoires were released in a freely available public database intended as a resource for research on the immune response to SARS-CoV-2. Samples came from the ongoing ImmuneRACE study (first 160 participants) plus 1,254 subjects from 6 global collaborators. A de-identified subject ID, COVID-19 status, age in years and sex were almost always included in the sample metadata. Where available, HLA class I and class II types were obtained from metadata supplied by the sample provider rather than from assay-based typing. What the study reported, not specific to this receptor: How much clinical and demographic metadata was included differed by source and by participant, and the metadata was provided uncurated.

Participants in the prospective study were aged roughly 18 to 90 years, lived in about two dozen United States geographic areas, and enrolled through a virtual design. To assign participants to cohorts, the prospective study relied on clinical history that participants themselves reported in a screening survey and a study questionnaire. Recovered participants in ImmuneRACE Cohort 3 were defined by two consecutive negative NP/OP PCR tests, clearance by a healthcare professional, or resolution of symptoms. In the prospective study, whole blood, serum and a nasopharyngeal or oropharyngeal swab were collected from each participant by mobile phlebotomists. Prospective study participants could optionally give additional blood draws and questionnaires over an approximately 2-month period. Blood samples from the prospective study were shipped frozen or at room temperature prior to DNA extraction. The immunoSEQ Assay, a bias-controlled multiplex PCR, was used to amplify TCRbeta CDR3 regions from genomic DNA. From the authors' description of their analysis: The number of nucleated cells in each sample was estimated by amplification of reference gene primers within the assay. Sequence reads were collapsed and filtered to measure the absolute abundance of every unique TCRbeta CDR3 rearrangement. For each sample, productive Simpson clonality was calculated as the square root of Simpson's diversity index over productive rearrangements. This is the immuneACCESS table as TCRdb keeps it, with only in-frame sequences that have V and J called. A part of the clones is gone; compared with another copy, unresolved V genes explain less than half, and the rest is unexplained. The V and J calls and clone size were taken over from that table, and D and trimming were inferred from the DNA. For this sample the table gives 150,000 to 200,000 clones, of which about 78% were detected only once. The ten largest clones represent approximately 15% of the sample.

The table lists this clone with a count of one. Its antigen is not yet known. No base-level quality is on record; no much larger clone is a single base apart. Sequenced material: PBMCs or T cells enriched from blood (not recorded which). This sequence originates from a woman aged 45-65 years who had recovered from COVID-19.

The DNA reads TGTGCCAGTGGGGGACAGGGGGCAAGAAGCAATCAGCCCCAGCATTTT. This translates into CASGGQGARSNQPQHF. In this chain, TRBV19 is recombined with TRBJ1-5, with 12 central nucleotides matching TRBD1. From cysteine to phenylalanine, the CDR3 is 16 amino acids long. Just CDR3 DNA is preserved here, 48 bases in frame from base 1. V loses 8 bases at its end and J loses 1 base; junction bases beyond the gene matches: 6. For CDR1 and CDR2, the germline V gene (reference sequence) lists LNHDA and SQIVND.